The rows below give T cell receptor beta chains drawn from one sample of a study of blood T cells in healthy people across ages. TCRdb re-called the 5' RACE reads with MiXCR, one entry per CDR3 protein. The sample carries around 2 million distinct CDR3 sequences, more than 35% recorded once. Input material: blood. The receptor set was obtained from a human donor in good health. CDR3s leave out the opening cysteine and the closing phenylalanine or tryptophan.

v_gene	CDR3aa
TRBV7-9	ASRAGLEGHDEQF
TRBV5-1	ASSLMWAQGYT
TRBV12-3/TRBV12-4	ASSSLLDYT
TRBV6-2/TRBV6-3	ASSYGQARETQY
TRBV7-8	ASSSGTISYNEQF
TRBV5-5	VSSLPKDRGIQY
TRBV13	AAQAGEGETQY
TRBV27	ASSSPHEGAFKQY
TRBV7-7	ASSLGGGLDNGQF
TRBV7-8	ASSFGTAVSGANVLT
TRBV4-3	ASSQSIAVQETQY
TRBV9	ASSVGRASNYGYT
TRBV30	AWSGGGPYEQY
TRBV3-1	ASSQDLNQPQH
TRBV7-2	ASSLNPTAGPYNEQF
TRBV20-1	SATLRGQY
TRBV2	ARQQGNTEAF
TRBV27	ASSLDSEATNEKLF
TRBV20-1	SARPTGHEKLF